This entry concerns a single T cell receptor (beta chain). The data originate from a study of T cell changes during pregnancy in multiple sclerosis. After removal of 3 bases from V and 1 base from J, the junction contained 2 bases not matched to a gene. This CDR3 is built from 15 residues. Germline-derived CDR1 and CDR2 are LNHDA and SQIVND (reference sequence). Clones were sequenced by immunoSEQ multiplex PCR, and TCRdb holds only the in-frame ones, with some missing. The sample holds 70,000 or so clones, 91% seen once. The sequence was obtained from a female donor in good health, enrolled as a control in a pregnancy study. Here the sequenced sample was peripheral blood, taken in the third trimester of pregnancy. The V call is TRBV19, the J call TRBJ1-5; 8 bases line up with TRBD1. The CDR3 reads CASSMDRASNQPQHF. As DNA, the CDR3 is TGTGCCAGTAGTATGGACAGGGCGAGCAATCAGCCCCAGCATTTT.